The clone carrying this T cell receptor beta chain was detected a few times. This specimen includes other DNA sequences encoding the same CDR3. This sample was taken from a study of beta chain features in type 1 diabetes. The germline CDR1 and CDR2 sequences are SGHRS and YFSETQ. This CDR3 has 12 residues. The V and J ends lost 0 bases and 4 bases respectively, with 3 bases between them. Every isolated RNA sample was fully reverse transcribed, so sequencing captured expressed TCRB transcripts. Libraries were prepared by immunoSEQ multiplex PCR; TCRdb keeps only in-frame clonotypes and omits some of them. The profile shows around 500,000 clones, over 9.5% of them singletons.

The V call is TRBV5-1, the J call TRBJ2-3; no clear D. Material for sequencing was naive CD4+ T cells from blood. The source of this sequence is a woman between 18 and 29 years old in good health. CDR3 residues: CASSLGADTQYF. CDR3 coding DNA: TGCGCCAGCAGCTTGGGAGCAGATACGCAGTATTTT.